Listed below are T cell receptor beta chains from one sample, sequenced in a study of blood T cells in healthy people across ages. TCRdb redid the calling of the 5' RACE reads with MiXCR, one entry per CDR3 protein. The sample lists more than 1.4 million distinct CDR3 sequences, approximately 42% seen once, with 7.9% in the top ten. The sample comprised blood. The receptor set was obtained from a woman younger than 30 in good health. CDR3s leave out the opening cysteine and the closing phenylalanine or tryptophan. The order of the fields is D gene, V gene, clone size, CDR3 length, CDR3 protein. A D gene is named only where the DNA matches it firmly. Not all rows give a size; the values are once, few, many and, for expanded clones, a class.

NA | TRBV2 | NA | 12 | ASSEQRSIETQY
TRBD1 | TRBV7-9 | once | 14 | ASSRGTGGSDYGYT
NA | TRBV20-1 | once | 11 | SARDALGVDRY
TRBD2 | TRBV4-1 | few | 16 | ASSRVAGGPDSYNEQF
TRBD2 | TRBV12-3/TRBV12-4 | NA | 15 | ASSSGLAGGSNNEQF
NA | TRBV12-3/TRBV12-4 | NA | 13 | ASELRGLSYNEQF
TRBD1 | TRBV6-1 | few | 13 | ASRGWTGTQETQY
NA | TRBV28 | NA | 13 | ASRLRDSGVDTQY
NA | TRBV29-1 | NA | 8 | SYLDSKQY
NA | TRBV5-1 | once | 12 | ASSVRAATGELF
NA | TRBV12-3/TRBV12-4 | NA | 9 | ASSFLGLQY
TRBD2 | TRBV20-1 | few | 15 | SARDWALAGGLNEQF
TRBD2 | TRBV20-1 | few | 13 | SASFLSGFQETQY
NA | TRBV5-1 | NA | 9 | ASGDGVGYT
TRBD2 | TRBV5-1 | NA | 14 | ASSPSGTSGQETQY
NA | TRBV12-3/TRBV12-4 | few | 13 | ASSLSDSSTDTQY
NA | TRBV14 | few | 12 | ASSPGTPKGEQY